Following are 2 T cell receptor beta chains from one sample sequenced in a study of blood T cell repertoires in COVID-19. Sequenced by immunoSEQ multiplex PCR; TCRdb stores in-frame clones only, minus some. The table lists a few hundred thousand clones, over 75% of them singletons, with about 1% in the top ten. Specimen: PBMCs or T cells enriched from blood (not recorded which). The source is a man between 18 and 35 years old who had recovered from COVID-19.

The chain carries TRBV25-1 and TRBJ2-5, with D possibly being TRBD1 (5 bases). This CDR3 spans 14 amino acids. Germline-derived CDR1 and CDR2 are MGHDK and SYGVNS. V dropped 2 bases and J dropped 4 bases, with 11 bases sitting between them. CDR3 bases: TGTGCCAGCAGTGAAAGGCAGGGAAGAGAGACCCAGTACTTC. Translation gives CASSERQGRETQYF. The whole variable domain, filled in from reference TRBV25-1 and TRBJ2-5, reads EADIYQTPRYLVIGTGKKITLECSQTMGHDKMYWYQQDPGMELHLIHYSYGVNSTEKGDLSSESTVSRIRTEHFPLTLESARPSHTSQYLCASSERQGRETQYFGPGTRLLVL.

The chain links TRBV5-1 to TRBJ2-1; the match to TRBD1 covers 7 bases. The germline V gene has CDR1 SGHRS and CDR2 YFSETQ. V gave up 3 bases and J gave up 4 bases; unmatched junction bases: 7. The CDR3 spans 15 residues. The CDR3 DNA reads TGCGCCAGCAGCTCCCGGCGACAGGGTTACAATGAGCAGTTCTTC. This sequence encodes CASSSRRQGYNEQFF.